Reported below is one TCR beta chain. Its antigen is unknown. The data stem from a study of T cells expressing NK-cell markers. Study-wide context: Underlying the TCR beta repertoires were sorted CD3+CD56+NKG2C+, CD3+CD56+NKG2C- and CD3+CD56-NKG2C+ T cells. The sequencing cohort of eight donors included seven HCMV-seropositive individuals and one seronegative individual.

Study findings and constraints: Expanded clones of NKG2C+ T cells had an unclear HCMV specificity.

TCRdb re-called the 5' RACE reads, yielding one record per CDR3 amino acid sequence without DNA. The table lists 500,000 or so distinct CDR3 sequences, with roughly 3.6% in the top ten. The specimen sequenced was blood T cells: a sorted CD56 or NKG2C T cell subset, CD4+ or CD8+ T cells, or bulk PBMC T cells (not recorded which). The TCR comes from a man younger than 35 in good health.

The CDR3 loop reads CAWSVGAANTGELFF. V is TRBV30 and J is TRBJ2-2. The CDR3 runs 15 residues. Germline values: CDR1 GTSNPN, CDR2 SVGIG (reference sequence).